The entry below describes one T cell receptor (beta chain). Peripheral blood samples of around 9.8 milliliters were drawn from each donor. Germline CDR1 SGDLS, CDR2 YYNGEE. With 3 bases removed from V and 4 bases from J, the gap between germline ends came to 19 bases. The CDR3 sequence is 16 residues long. The data stem from a study of blood T cells in healthy people across ages. A second PCR of 7 to 11 cycles used a sample-barcoded 5' primer and a J-beta primer mix. TCRdb called the 5' RACE reads again in MiXCR, with one record for every CDR3 protein. Among about 800,000 distinct CDR3 sequences listed, just under 25% were seen once. The data were also submitted as part of a second study, on T cells of mothers and their children.

The chain couples TRBV9 to TRBJ2-5; D is ambiguous. This TCR derives from a boy younger than 18 in good health. Sample: blood. CDR3 coding DNA: TGTGCCAGCAGCGGACGAGTCGGGCCACCGGGAGAGACCCAGTACTTC. Amino acids: CASSGRVGPPGETQYF.